Sequencing of this T cell receptor (beta chain) was carried out in a study of T cells in Graves' hyperthyroidism and ophthalmopathy. Turning to the study itself: Peripheral blood was taken when the disease was first diagnosed, before any treatment began.

Using RNA transcripts as the source, TCR beta CDR3 regions were amplified. In the first-round RT-PCR of the TCR CDR3, the HTBI primer set was used. TCRdb analysed the multiplex PCR reads with MiXCR anew, one entry per CDR3 protein. The sample lists hundreds of thousands of distinct CDR3 sequences; approximately 15% were seen once. J lost 7 bases, V lost 6 bases, and 3 bases had no gene match. The CDR3 totals 13 residues. CDR1 is MDHEN, CDR2 SYDVKM, per germline. General observations from the study: Blood also held most thyroid clonotypes expanded beyond 0.001. Researchers report that a 13 V-J model separated ophthalmopathy from stable hyperthyroidism. Ophthalmopathy prediction by the model preceded onset by a median roughly 6 months.

This clonotype has ten or more counts. Its antigen is not identified. The sequencing sample was made of blood. The TCR comes from a woman under 30 with Graves' hyperthyroidism. The genes are TRBV28 and TRBJ2-4; TRBD1 aligns across 10 bases. Written as DNA, the CDR3 is TGTGCCAGCAGGGGGACAGGGGTCAACATTCAGTACTTC. It specifies CASRGTGVNIQYF.